This T cell receptor beta chain appears in the sequencing data of a study of blood T cell repertoires in COVID-19. TCRdb's copy holds only in-frame clones and misses some; the assay was immunoSEQ multiplex PCR. The sample holds 130,000 to 150,000 clones, 80% to 90% seen once. V lost 7 bases to trimming and J lost 12 bases, with 25 bases between them. Per the germline V gene, CDR1 is SGHTA and CDR2 is FQGNSA. The CDR3 is 14 residues long. The sample consisted of peripheral blood. The source of this sequence is a human donor with acute or convalescent COVID-19. The donor label of this sample is uncertain. This rearrangement joins TRBV7-2 to TRBJ2-7, with a weak D call TRBD1 (6 bases). The CDR3 sequence: CASTDPGTPLLVYF. Here the CDR3 DNA reads TGTGCCAGCACCGATCCGGGGACACCCTTATTGGTGTACTTC.